A selection of T cell receptor beta chains follows, all from one sample in a study of identical twins' blood T cells. From the 5' RACE reads, TCRdb called clonotypes with MiXCR, one entry per CDR3 protein. The sample has roughly 340,000 distinct CDR3 sequences, about 28% seen once; the top ten hold approximately 6.6%. Sequencing input: PBMCs. These receptors were collected from a woman between 18 and 55 years old in good health. Each CDR3 is given without its conserved first and last residue.

v_gene	j_gene	CDR3aa
TRBV28	TRBJ1-1	ASSQGGDLSTEAF
TRBV9	TRBJ2-1	ASSKAGGNEQF
TRBV28	TRBJ1-5	AGQEVNQPQH
TRBV20-1	TRBJ1-5	SATRTGGSNQPQH
TRBV19	TRBJ2-7	ASSIGIGEDEQY
TRBV6-2/TRBV6-3	TRBJ1-1	ASSYDRRSNTEAF
TRBV9	TRBJ2-3	ASSVDLSTDTQY
TRBV4-3	TRBJ1-2	ASSPQRGGRLYGYT
TRBV20-1	TRBJ2-3	SDVAPLSDTQY
TRBV5-6	TRBJ2-7	ASRGIGDLYEQY
TRBV5-4	TRBJ1-4	ASKDSNNEKLF
TRBV20-1	TRBJ1-2	SARDRGSYDYGYT
TRBV6-2/TRBV6-3	TRBJ2-2	ASSSQTYTGELF
TRBV20-1	TRBJ2-3	RALFGGGRSTDTQY
TRBV27	TRBJ2-7	ASRSPAYEQY
TRBV7-9	TRBJ2-2	ASSPPSGGYTGELF
TRBV7-9	TRBJ1-1	ASSSSGTEVEAF
TRBV5-5	TRBJ1-5	ASSLLGRGNQPQH
TRBV11-2	TRBJ1-1	ASSLTQYTEAF
TRBV7-2	TRBJ2-7	ASSLGPFSYEQY
TRBV2	TRBJ2-5	ASSQEFGQETQY
TRBV29-1	TRBJ2-7	SVGGFGYEQY
TRBV5-1	TRBJ1-3	ASSLASGTAGNTIY
TRBV5-1	TRBJ2-3	ASSFGKLPDTQY
TRBV5-1	TRBJ1-2	ASSSEPGAGYGYT
TRBV9	TRBJ2-1	ASSARDYPNNEQF
TRBV19	TRBJ2-1	ATQDAGTSGNEQF
TRBV7-9	TRBJ1-1	ASSLQAGQGNTEAF
TRBV28	TRBJ2-2	ASSFSPGQGRTGELF
TRBV3-1	TRBJ2-1	ASSQLSLTGARDEQF
TRBV7-2	TRBJ1-2	ASSLEEGYGYT
TRBV12-5	TRBJ1-1	ASGLGVQPITEAF
TRBV20-1	TRBJ2-1	SAGRLAGIYNEQF
TRBV6-6	TRBJ2-7	ASGHYDEQY
TRBV15	TRBJ2-1	ATSSTREGSSYNEQF
TRBV5-6	TRBJ2-4	ASSLMGQPQNIQY
TRBV20-1	TRBJ1-3	SARSVSGNTIY
TRBV19	TRBJ2-2	ASSIMARGYTGELF
TRBV7-2	TRBJ2-2	ASSLGGGRNTGELF
TRBV28	TRBJ2-2	ASRWGTGELF
TRBV18	TRBJ1-5	ASSQSDSVKPLH
TRBV19	TRBJ1-2	ASSIGAGLVHGYT
TRBV18	TRBJ2-5	ASSPPLGFSETQY
TRBV6-1	TRBJ2-7	ASTRLYEQY
TRBV7-9	TRBJ1-3	ASSFLSGAKGNTIC
TRBV6-5	TRBJ2-1	ASSSDRAYNEQF
TRBV12-3/TRBV12-4	TRBJ1-2	ASSLSGRGRYGYT
TRBV2	TRBJ1-2	ASKSLGYGYT
TRBV6-5	TRBJ2-5	ASSYYEGETQY
TRBV19	TRBJ1-1	ASSMYGAGKTTEAF
TRBV20-1	TRBJ2-5	SAPDTGVRETQY
TRBV18	TRBJ2-1	ASSPSGTLSYNEQF
TRBV20-1	TRBJ2-3	SARDLAGTYPTDTQY
TRBV13	TRBJ1-6	ASSLLHSPLH
TRBV20-1	TRBJ1-5	SANPGLGNQPQH